This TCR beta chain came from a study of blood T cell repertoires in COVID-19. Study context: Samples of COVID-19 (acute and convalescent) were obtained from the United States, Italy and Spain.

The authors' processing: Amplifying reference gene primers gave estimates of nucleated cell counts. Sequencing used immunoSEQ multiplex PCR; TCRdb keeps in-frame clones, though not all of them. Clone size and the V and J calls come from that table; the DNA yielded D and trimming. Here the sample spans about 260,000 clones, 88% being singletons. Germline values: CDR1 MDHEN, CDR2 SYDVKM. The CDR3 spans 17 residues. V gave up 6 bases and J gave up 0 bases, with 20 bases separating them. This clone has a single count. The receptor comes from a human donor in a cohort sampled during active COVID-19. Sequenced input: peripheral blood. The chain employs TRBV28 and TRBJ1-1; possibly TRBD1 for D (5 bases). Here the CDR3 DNA reads TGTGCCAGCAGCCCAACCCGGGACGGACTATTGAACACTGAAGCTTTCTTT. It specifies CASSPTRDGLLNTEAFF.